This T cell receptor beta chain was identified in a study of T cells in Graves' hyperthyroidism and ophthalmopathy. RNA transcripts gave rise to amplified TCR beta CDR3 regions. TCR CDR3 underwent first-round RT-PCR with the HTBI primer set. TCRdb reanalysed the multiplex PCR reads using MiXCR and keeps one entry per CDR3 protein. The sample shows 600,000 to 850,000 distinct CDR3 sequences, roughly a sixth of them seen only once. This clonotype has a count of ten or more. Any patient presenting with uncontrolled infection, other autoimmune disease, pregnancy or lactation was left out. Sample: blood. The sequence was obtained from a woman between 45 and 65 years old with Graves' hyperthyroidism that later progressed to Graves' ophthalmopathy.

The DNA for the CDR3 is TGTGCCAGCAGCAGAGGGACAGGTGTCCAATCCGAGCAGTTCTTC. This encodes CASSRGTGVQSEQFF. The genes are TRBV11-2 and TRBJ2-1; 8 positions agree with TRBD1. In germline, CDR1 is SGHAT, CDR2 FQNNGV. The CDR3 has 15 amino acids. With 5 bases clipped from V and 10 bases from J, the junction kept 13 bases outside the gene matches.